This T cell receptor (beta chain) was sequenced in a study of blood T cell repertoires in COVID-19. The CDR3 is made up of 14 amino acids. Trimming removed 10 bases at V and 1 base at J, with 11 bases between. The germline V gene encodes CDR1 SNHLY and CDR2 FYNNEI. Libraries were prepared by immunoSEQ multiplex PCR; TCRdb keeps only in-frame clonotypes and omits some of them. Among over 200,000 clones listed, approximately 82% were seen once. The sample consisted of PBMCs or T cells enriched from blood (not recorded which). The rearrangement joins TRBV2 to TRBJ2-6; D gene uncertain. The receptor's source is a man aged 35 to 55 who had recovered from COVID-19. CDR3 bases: TGTGCCACCCAAGCGCCATCTGGGGCCAACGTCCTGACTTTC. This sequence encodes CATQAPSGANVLTF.